The clone carrying this TCR beta chain was counted between two and nine times. The antigen is unknown. The data were obtained in a study of molecular identifiers for immune sequencing clone quantification. Study summary: RNA from around 20,000 or 100,000 naive CD8 cells was split five ways in replicates, with four sequenced. The study, taken as a whole, reports: Whereas naive cells kept under 1% of molecules in clones above 20 RNA copies, such clones held over 97% in effectors.

TCRdb analysed the PCR reads with MiXCR anew, one entry per CDR3 protein. The sample lists around 470,000 distinct CDR3 sequences, 20% to 25% seen once, with approximately 0.8% in the top ten. The material sequenced was naive CD8+ T cells from blood, with Jurkat cell RNA spiked in. As to subset: FACS-sorted CD8+CD4-CCR7+CD45RA+ naive T cells. This TCR was sampled from a human donor in good health. Some libraries in this study had Jurkat cell RNA spiked in.

CDR3 protein: CASSQVPGAGNTIYF. The CDR3 DNA follows: TGCGCCAGCAGCCAAGTTCCGGGGGCTGGAAACACCATATATTTT. This chain links TRBV4-3 with TRBJ1-3, with D tentatively TRBD1 (5 bases). Germline V gives CDR1 LGHNA, CDR2 YSLEER. The CDR3 extends over 15 amino acids. The ends were cut back, 1 base at V and 2 bases at J, with 9 bases in the middle.